The 32 T cell receptor beta chains reported below all come from one sample, sequenced in a study of cytomegalovirus exposure and HLA in healthy donors. The table came from immunoSEQ multiplex PCR; TCRdb's copy has only in-frame clones and leaves some out. The table lists hundreds of thousands of clones, less than 85% of them singletons, with roughly 5.5% in the top ten. Sample: PBMCs. The receptors come from a woman in her late teens or twenties in good health and CMV-seronegative.

This clone appeared once. J is TRBJ1-5 and V is TRBV30, with TRBD1 identical over 9 bases. CDR1 is GTSNPN and CDR2 is SVGIG in the germline V gene (reference sequence). J gave up 4 bases and V 5 bases, and 3 bases lay outside the gene matches. The CDR3 totals 13 residues. The CDR3 nucleotides read TGTGCCTGGGAACAGGGGGCTAATCAGCCCCAGCATTTT. This encodes CAWEQGANQPQHF.

The chain uses TRBV29-1 and TRBJ2-7; D is possibly TRBD1 (6 bases). The CDR3 has 13 residues. Germline V gene lookup returns CDR1 SQVTM and CDR2 ANQGSEA. Trimming cost V 5 bases and J 4 bases, with 15 bases left between them. CDR3 loop: CSVSRGTGYEQYF. The CDR3 DNA is TGCAGCGTTTCAAGGGGGACCGGGTACGAGCAGTACTTC.

The rearrangement joins TRBV13 to TRBJ1-1; no clear D. The ends were cut back, 6 bases at V and 0 bases at J, with 5 bases in the middle. The length of the CDR3 is 12 residues. Germline assignment: CDR1 PRHDT and CDR2 FYEKMQ (reference sequence). The CDR3 DNA reads as TGTGCCAGCAGGGCTCTGAACACTGAAGCTTTCTTT. It specifies CASRALNTEAFF.

This clone was seen only a few times. The chain recombines TRBV7-8 with TRBJ2-7; no clear D gene. Trimming stripped 5 bases from V and 4 bases from J, with 15 bases between. The length of the CDR3 is 14 residues. The germline CDR1 and CDR2 sequences are SGHVS and FQNEAQ. CDR3 loop: CASSVTGFPYEQYF. As DNA, the CDR3 is TGTGCCAGCAGCGTCACGGGCTTTCCTTACGAGCAGTACTTC.

The chain is built from TRBV27 and TRBJ1-4; D is perhaps TRBD1 (5 bases). The germline gives CDR1 MNHEY, CDR2 SMNVEV (reference sequence). CDR3 length: 16 residues. V shed 5 bases and J shed 8 bases, with 21 bases lying between them. This CDR3 reads CASSPPRRGPEEKLFF. Written as DNA, the CDR3 is TGTGCCAGCAGTCCCCCCCGACGGGGCCCGGAGGAAAAACTGTTTTTT.

The V call is TRBV9, the J call TRBJ1-1, with a possible D match to TRBD1 (5 bases). The CDR3 loop spans 18 amino acids. Trimming shortened V by 5 bases and J by 1 base, and 24 bases separated the two germline ends. In germline, CDR1 is SGDLS, CDR2 YYNGEE. This chain's CDR3 is CASSARAAPWGGNTEAFF. CDR3 nucleotide sequence: TGTGCCAGCAGTGCCAGGGCAGCGCCGTGGGGCGGGAACACTGAAGCTTTCTTT.

The gene calls are TRBV27 and TRBJ2-1; 8 bases fit TRBD1. Unmatched junction bases numbered 6, after V lost 5 bases and J lost 12 bases. This CDR3 comprises 12 residues. Germline-derived CDR1 and CDR2 are MNHEY and SMNVEV (reference sequence). The CDR3 sequence: CASSPRQGTQFF. CDR3 nucleotides: TGTGCCAGCAGTCCAAGACAGGGGACGCAGTTCTTC.

This clone has just one count. The rearrangement joins TRBV30 to TRBJ1-5, with 8 positions matching TRBD1. The CDR3 sequence is 15 residues long. The germline V gene encodes CDR1 GTSNPN and CDR2 SVGIG (reference sequence). V dropped 1 base and J dropped 11; count of bases not matched to a gene: 13. The CDR3 loop is CAWSGLNRGSETQHF. In nucleotides, the CDR3 is TGTGCCTGGAGTGGACTAAACAGGGGGAGCGAGACCCAGCATTTT. Variable domain in full (rest from reference TRBV30 and TRBJ1-5): SQTIHQWPATLVQPVGSPLSLECTVEGTSNPNLYWYRQAAGRGLQLLFYSVGIGQISSEVPQNLSASRPQDRQFILSSKKLLLSDSGFYLCAWSGLNRGSETQHFGDGTRLSIL.

This clone appeared a single time. This chain links TRBV5-4 with TRBJ1-2, with 9 bases identical to TRBD1. The J segment lost 2 bases and the V segment lost 4 bases, leaving 3 bases of the junction unmatched. The CDR3 consists of 14 residues. Germline-derived CDR1 and CDR2 are SGHNT and YYREEE (reference sequence). The chain's CDR3 is CASSRTGVNYGYTF. The CDR3 DNA reads as TGTGCCAGCAGCCGGACAGGGGTCAACTATGGCTACACCTTC.

This clone showed up just once. The CDR3 is CASSRVQTYEQYF. The CDR3 DNA reads as TGTGCCAGCAGCCGGGTTCAAACCTACGAGCAGTACTTC. The J gene is TRBJ2-7, the V gene TRBV14; D is unclear. Trimming removed 4 bases at V and 2 bases at J, with 9 bases between. Germline loops: CDR1 SGHDN, CDR2 FVKESK. This CDR3 region has 13 residues.

This rearrangement joins TRBV28 to TRBJ2-7; TRBD2 matches 7 bases. The trim removed 2 bases at V and 0 bases at J, leaving 4 bases unmatched. Germline V gene lookup returns CDR1 MDHEN and CDR2 SYDVKM. This CDR3 spans 15 amino acids. CDR3 sequence: CASSLGLGSSYEQYF. In DNA form, the CDR3 reads TGTGCCAGCAGTTTAGGACTAGGGAGCTCCTACGAGCAGTACTTC.

In regard to this clone: The sample contains more than one DNA sequence encoding this CDR3. Written as DNA, the CDR3 is TGCGCCAGCAGCTTGGGGGGAGATACGCAGTATTTT. As protein: CASSLGGDTQYF. This chain links TRBV5-1 with TRBJ2-3; D call uncertain. The CDR3 is 12 amino acids. Germline lookup yields CDR1 SGHRS and CDR2 YFSETQ. V was trimmed by 0 bases and J by 5 bases, leaving 4 bases between them.

This clone occurred once. The chain has TRBV2 and TRBJ2-4; TRBD2 might be the D (5 bases). Trimming removed 11 bases at V and 3 bases at J, with 11 bases between. Germline V gene sequence: CDR1 SNHLY, CDR2 FYNNEI. The CDR3 spans 12 residues. CDR3 coding DNA: TGTGCCGAAGGAGGAGTCAAAAACATTCAGTACTTC. This sequence encodes CAEGGVKNIQYF.

This rearrangement joins TRBV4-1 to TRBJ2-7; D uncertain. Germline CDR1 MGHRA, CDR2 YSYEKL. Trimming shortened V by 0 bases and J by 2 bases, and 5 bases separated the two germline ends. There are 13 residues in the CDR3. The CDR3 loop is CASSQDSTYEQYF. The CDR3 nucleotides are TGCGCCAGCAGCCAAGACTCTACCTACGAGCAGTACTTC.

This chain links TRBV5-1 with TRBJ2-7, with 9 bases identical to TRBD1. V shed 3 bases, J shed 5 bases, and the junction held 9 bases outside the gene matches. This CDR3 spans 15 amino acids. Germline CDR1 is SGHRS and CDR2 is YFSETQ. CDR3 amino acids: CASSSKQGASHEQYF. The CDR3 DNA follows: TGCGCCAGCAGCTCTAAACAGGGGGCGAGCCACGAGCAGTACTTC. Based on the CDR3 plus reference TRBV5-1 and TRBJ2-7, the full variable domain is KAGVTQTPRYLIKTRGQQVTLSCSPISGHRSVSWYQQTPGQGLQFLFEYFSETQRNKGNFPGRFSGRQFSNSRSEMNVSTLELGDSALYLCASSSKQGASHEQYFGPGTRLTVT.

The chain is built from TRBV19 and TRBJ2-1; 7 bases match TRBD2. In germline, CDR1 is LNHDA, CDR2 SQIVND (reference sequence). The CDR3 loop spans 17 amino acids. The V gene end was trimmed by 0 bases and the J gene end by 4 bases; junction bases not matched to a gene: 9. The DNA for the CDR3 is TGTGCCAGTAGTATAGACCCCCCTAGCGGAGTTTACAATGAGCAGTTCTTC. Amino acid sequence: CASSIDPPSGVYNEQFF.

This clone appeared a few times. The chain couples TRBV6-1 to TRBJ2-6, with 8 bases that match TRBD1. The CDR3 has 16 amino acids. Germline V gives CDR1 MNHNS, CDR2 SASEGT. J gave up 0 bases and V 2 bases, and 0 bases lay outside the gene matches. Here the CDR3 DNA reads TGTGCCAGCAGTGAAACAGGGGGCTCTGGGGCCAACGTCCTGACTTTC. Protein product: CASSETGGSGANVLTF.

The chain joins TRBV7-7 to TRBJ2-3; D may be TRBD2 (6 bases). V lost 5 bases to trimming and J lost 6 bases, with 18 bases between them. There are 15 residues in the CDR3. Germline CDR1 and CDR2: SSHAT and FNYEAQ (reference sequence). CDR3 sequence reads: CASSQGAGPPDTQYF. The DNA of the CDR3 is TGTGCCAGCAGCCAAGGCGCGGGGCCCCCGGATACGCAGTATTTT.

This rearrangement joins TRBV28 to TRBJ2-4, with D possibly TRBD1 on 6 matching bases. The CDR3 contains 12 residues. Germline V gene sequence: CDR1 MDHEN, CDR2 SYDVKM. V was pared by 5 bases and J by 6 bases, with 8 bases between. The CDR3 sequence is CASSPDRNIQYF. The CDR3 bases are TGTGCCAGCAGTCCGGACAGAAACATTCAGTACTTC.

The chain combines TRBV7-9 with TRBJ2-5; 8 bases line up with TRBD2. The junction had 4 bases not matched to a gene; V was cut back by 4 bases and J by 0 bases. This CDR3 has 15 amino acids. The germline V gene has CDR1 SEHNR and CDR2 FQNEAQ (reference sequence). This CDR3 reads CASSSGGMYQETQYF. In DNA, the CDR3 is TGTGCCAGCAGCTCGGGGGGGATGTACCAAGAGACCCAGTACTTC.

The chain uses TRBV5-1 and TRBJ2-5; TRBD2 matches 7 bases. The CDR3 is made up of 15 amino acids. Germline V CDR1 and CDR2: SGHRS, YFSETQ. J lost 6 bases, V lost 7 bases, and 15 bases had no gene match. In DNA form, the CDR3 reads TGCGCCAGCCGCCTGATGGGCGGGAGCCATCAGACCCAGTACTTC. Protein: CASRLMGGSHQTQYF.

This clone was seen just once. V usage is TRBV6-4 and J usage is TRBJ2-2; the D gene is possibly TRBD1 (5 bases). This CDR3 is built from 15 residues. CDR1 and CDR2 (germline): MRHNA, SNTAGT. V gave up 6 bases and J gave up 2 bases, with 13 bases separating them. For the CDR3, the DNA is TGTGCCAGCAGCACGCGACAGATCAACACCGGGGAGCTGTTTTTT. Amino acids: CASSTRQINTGELFF.

This rearrangement joins TRBV28 to TRBJ2-3, with 13 bases fitting TRBD2. The germline V gene encodes CDR1 MDHEN and CDR2 SYDVKM. This CDR3 is 16 amino acids long. The junction had 7 bases not matched to a gene; V was cut back by 6 bases and J by 4 bases. The CDR3 region is CASSPGLAGDSDTQYF. The CDR3 bases are TGTGCCAGCAGCCCAGGACTAGCGGGAGATTCAGATACGCAGTATTTT. The complete variable domain, with remaining parts taken from reference TRBV28 and TRBJ2-3, reads DVKVTQSSRYLVKRTGEKVFLECVQDMDHENMFWYRQDPGLGLRLIYFSYDVKMKEKGDIPEGYSVSREKKERFSLILESASTNQTSMYLCASSPGLAGDSDTQYFGPGTRLTVL.

The V and J genes are TRBV13 and TRBJ1-2; D is perhaps TRBD1 (6 bases). V was pared by 5 bases and J by 0 bases, with 10 bases between. The germline CDR1 and CDR2 sequences are PRHDT and FYEKMQ (reference sequence). This CDR3 has 14 amino acids. Here the CDR3 reads CASSTGRSNYGYTF. CDR3 sequence (DNA): TGTGCCAGCAGCACAGGGAGGTCTAACTATGGCTACACCTTC. Full variable domain (missing parts from reference TRBV13 and TRBJ1-2): AAGVIQSPRHLIKEKRETATLKCYPIPRHDTVYWYQQGPGQDPQFLISFYEKMQSDKGSIPDRFSAQQFSDYHSELNMSSLELGDSALYFCASSTGRSNYGYTFGSGTRLTVV.

V gene TRBV15 combines with J gene TRBJ2-5, with 14 bases matching TRBD2. The germline V gene encodes CDR1 LNHNV and CDR2 YYDKDF (reference sequence). V lost 5 bases and J lost 3; bases outside the gene matches: 5. This CDR3 is built from 16 residues. CDR3 loop: CATSPGGLAGEETQYF. The CDR3, as DNA: TGTGCCACCAGCCCCGGGGGACTAGCGGGAGAAGAGACCCAGTACTTC.

V gene TRBV6-1 combines with J gene TRBJ2-7; 9 nucleotides match TRBD2. Trimming at V came to 4 bases and at J to 1 base, leaving 5 bases not matched to a gene. Germline V gene data show CDR1 as MNHNS and CDR2 as SASEGT. This CDR3 spans 15 amino acids. CDR3 loop: CASSGRGGASYEQYF. CDR3 DNA: TGTGCCAGCAGTGGGCGGGGGGGAGCATCCTACGAGCAGTACTTC.

The V and J genes are TRBV7-2 and TRBJ2-7; 7 bases map to TRBD2. This CDR3 is built from 17 residues. Germline V CDR1 and CDR2: SGHTA, FQGNSA. Germline trimming cut 5 bases from V and 2 bases from J; bases unmatched to any gene: 15. CDR3 sequence reads: CASSRGPGGTTTYEQYF. In nucleotides, the CDR3 is TGTGCCAGCAGCCGGGGCCCAGGCGGGACTACCACCTACGAGCAGTACTTC.

The chain uses TRBV30 and TRBJ1-1; 7 bases are a match to TRBD1. This CDR3 spans 13 amino acids. J was trimmed by 10 bases and V by 0 bases; bases with no gene match: 8. Germline values: CDR1 GTSNPN, CDR2 SVGIG (reference sequence). The CDR3 DNA follows: TGTGCCTGGAGTGTACAAGGCGCAGGGGGAGCTTTCTTT. Protein product: CAWSVQGAGGAFF.

The CDR3 DNA reads as TGTGCCAGCAGCCAAGGTTTTCCCGGGACAGGGCTCCAAGAGACCCAGTACTTC. Its protein product is CASSQGFPGTGLQETQYF. The chain is built from TRBV4-2 and TRBJ2-5; TRBD1 agrees at 9 bases. The CDR3 is made up of 18 amino acids. CDR1 and CDR2 from the germline V gene are LGHNA and YNFKEQ. The V gene end was trimmed by 1 base and the J gene end by 1 base; junction bases not matched to a gene: 10.

In this sample, this clone turned up a few times. The chain has TRBV15 and TRBJ1-1; 10 bases line up with TRBD1. CDR3 size: 15 residues. Trimming at V came to 1 base and at J to 4 bases, leaving 3 bases not matched to a gene. Germline assignment: CDR1 LNHNV and CDR2 YYDKDF (reference sequence). The CDR3 DNA reads as TGTGCCACCAGCAGAGGGGACAGGGGCGGCACTGAAGCTTTCTTT. Residues: CATSRGDRGGTEAFF.

This chain joins TRBV4-1 and TRBJ2-7, with 10 bases lining up with TRBD2. J gave up 4 bases and V 1 base, and 7 bases lay outside the gene matches. The CDR3 covers 16 residues. Germline V gene lookup returns CDR1 MGHRA and CDR2 YSYEKL. In DNA form, the CDR3 reads TGCGCCAGCAGCCAAGGGAGCGGGAGGGCTTTGTACGAGCAGTACTTC. Translation gives CASSQGSGRALYEQYF.

This rearrangement joins TRBV19 to TRBJ2-2; TRBD2 agrees at 9 bases. CDR3 length: 15 amino acids. The germline CDR1 and CDR2 sequences are LNHDA and SQIVND (reference sequence). Trimming at V came to 3 bases and at J to 4 bases, leaving 3 bases not matched to a gene. DNA for the CDR3: TGTGCCAGTAGTATCGGGACTAGCTCCACCGGGGAGCTGTTTTTT. Amino acids: CASSIGTSSTGELFF.